Presented here are 20 T cell receptor beta chains from one specimen sequenced in a study of OX40 agonist ivuxolimab in advanced cancers. TCRdb's copy holds only in-frame clones and misses some; the assay was immunoSEQ multiplex PCR. The sample shows under 75,000 clones, more than 75% of them seen only once. The input for sequencing was CD4+ or CD8+ T cells sorted from blood, taken in a trial of the OX40 agonist ivuxolimab. Every receptor here comes from an adult with an advanced solid tumor such as melanoma, head and neck, liver or kidney cancer.

The chain couples TRBV15 to TRBJ2-1, with 9 bases matching TRBD1. The germline V gene has CDR1 LNHNV and CDR2 YYDKDF (reference sequence). This CDR3 has 17 residues. Unmatched junction bases numbered 12, after V lost 1 base and J lost 8 bases. Written as DNA, the CDR3 is TGTGCCACCAGCAGAGGAACTCCGGGACAGGGACAATATGAGCAGTTCTTC. It yields the protein CATSRGTPGQGQYEQFF.

The chain carries TRBV6-1 and TRBJ1-5; D is undetermined. This CDR3 is built from 13 residues. The germline V gene has CDR1 MNHNS and CDR2 SASEGT. V was shortened by 6 bases and J by 4 bases, with 10 bases between the two germline ends. The CDR3 is CASRVSRNQPQHF. The CDR3 DNA reads as TGTGCCAGCAGAGTGAGTAGGAATCAGCCCCAGCATTTT.

The chain uses TRBV15 and TRBJ1-5, with D perhaps matching TRBD1 (5 bases). Germline V lookup: CDR1 LNHNV, CDR2 YYDKDF (reference sequence). V was cut by 0 bases and J by 0 bases, with 12 bases left in between. CDR3 length equals 17 residues. This chain's CDR3 is CATSRDYGANSNQPQHF. The DNA for the CDR3 is TGTGCCACCAGCAGAGATTATGGGGCTAATAGCAATCAGCCCCAGCATTTT.

This chain links TRBV7-9 with TRBJ1-1; 7 bases are shared with TRBD1. Germline V gene lookup returns CDR1 SEHNR and CDR2 FQNEAQ (reference sequence). CDR3 length equals 14 residues. V gave up 5 bases and J gave up 7 bases; unmatched junction bases: 10. CDR3 DNA: TGTGCCAGCAGCGACACTCAGGGGGGAGTTGAAGCTTTCTTT. Encoded protein: CASSDTQGGVEAFF.

The table lists this clone with a count of one. As DNA, the CDR3 is TGTGCCAGCAGTGCCCAGTGGGGCAATGAGCAGTTCTTC. Its protein product is CASSAQWGNEQFF. The rearrangement uses TRBV6-4 and TRBJ2-1; D is unclear. V gave up 4 bases and J gave up 6 bases, with 10 bases separating them. This CDR3 comprises 13 residues. Germline CDR1 is MRHNA and CDR2 is SNTAGT.

Written as DNA, the CDR3 is TGTGCCAGTAGTGGTCGGGGGAGAGTGAGTAACTATGGCTACACCTTC. Translation gives CASSGRGRVSNYGYTF. This chain links TRBV19 with TRBJ1-2; D might be TRBD1 (5 bases). CDR1 LNHDA and CDR2 SQIVND come from the germline V gene (reference sequence). V was shortened by 5 bases and J by 1 base, with 17 bases between the two germline ends. The CDR3 is 16 amino acids.

The chain employs TRBV10-2 and TRBJ1-1; the D is unclear. The ends were cut back, 8 bases at V and 0 bases at J, with 13 bases in the middle. In germline, CDR1 is WSHSY, CDR2 SAAADI. This CDR3 has 14 amino acids. This CDR3 is CASGRIRMNTEAFF. The CDR3 DNA reads as TGCGCCAGCGGCCGCATAAGGATGAACACTGAAGCTTTCTTT.

The chain combines TRBV29-1 with TRBJ1-2; D gene unclear. The CDR3 sequence is 11 residues long. CDR1 is SQVTM, CDR2 ANQGSEA, per germline. The ends were cut back, 5 bases at V and 2 bases at J, with 6 bases in the middle. DNA of the CDR3: TGCAGCGTTTCTGGGAACTATGGCTACACCTTC. This codes for CSVSGNYGYTF.

The chain recombines TRBV28 with TRBJ1-2; maybe TRBD1 (5 bases). V shed 0 bases and J shed 5 bases, with 16 bases lying between them. Germline V gene data show CDR1 as MDHEN and CDR2 as SYDVKM. This CDR3 is 16 amino acids long. CDR3 sequence: CASSLWGSGGGYGYTF. The DNA of the CDR3 is TGTGCCAGCAGTTTATGGGGGTCGGGGGGAGGATATGGCTACACCTTC.

In DNA form, the CDR3 reads TGCGCCAGCAGCTCGGGGGAGTTGAACACTGAAGCTTTCTTT. It encodes CASSSGELNTEAFF. The V gene is TRBV5-1, the J gene TRBJ1-1; perhaps TRBD1 as D (5 bases). The CDR3 totals 14 residues. Germline assignment: CDR1 SGHRS and CDR2 YFSETQ. The V gene lost 3 bases and the J gene lost 0 bases, with 9 bases spanning the gap.

The chain is built from TRBV7-8 and TRBJ1-3; tentatively, D is TRBD1 (6 bases). The CDR3 has 15 amino acids. Trimming shortened V by 5 bases and J by 0 bases, and 11 bases separated the two germline ends. The germline V gene encodes CDR1 SGHVS and CDR2 FQNEAQ. The CDR3 bases are TGTGCCAGCAGCACCACAGGGATCTCTGGAAACACCATATATTTT. As protein: CASSTTGISGNTIYF.

This rearrangement joins TRBV7-3 to TRBJ2-1; TRBD2 matches at 10 bases. Per the germline V gene, CDR1 is SGHTA and CDR2 is FQGTGA. CDR3 size: 16 residues. Germline trimming cut 5 bases from V and 8 bases from J; bases unmatched to any gene: 12. The CDR3: CASSRSASGRIHEQFF. CDR3 DNA: TGTGCCAGCAGCCGATCGGCTAGCGGGAGAATTCATGAGCAGTTCTTC.

The chain is built from TRBV7-2 and TRBJ2-2; tentatively, D is TRBD1 (5 bases). The CDR3 is made up of 15 amino acids. Germline V gene lookup returns CDR1 SGHTA and CDR2 FQGNSA. V was trimmed by 4 bases and J by 4 bases, leaving 13 bases between them. CDR3 DNA sequence: TGTGCCAGCAGCTCGATCAGGGTGGGCACCGGGGAGCTGTTTTTT. Residues: CASSSIRVGTGELFF. The complete variable domain, with remaining parts taken from reference TRBV7-2 and TRBJ2-2, reads GAGVSQSPSNKVTEKGKDVELRCDPISGHTALYWYRQSLGQGLEFLIYFQGNSAPDKSGLPSDRFSAERTGGSVSTLTIQRTQQEDSAVYLCASSSIRVGTGELFFGEGSRLTVL.

In this sample, this clone turned up once. The genes are TRBV11-2 and TRBJ1-1; D gene ambiguous. The germline V and J ends were trimmed by 0 bases and 1 base, with 6 bases remaining between them. This CDR3 comprises 14 residues. Looked up from germline, CDR1 is SGHAT and CDR2 is FQNNGV. CDR3 bases: TGTGCCAGCAGCTTAGATTTACAGAACACTGAAGCTTTCTTT. Its translation: CASSLDLQNTEAFF. Full variable domain (outside the CDR3, taken from reference TRBV11-2 and TRBJ1-1): EAGVAQSPRYKIIEKRQSVAFWCNPISGHATLYWYQQILGQGPKLLIQFQNNGVVDDSQLPKDRFSAERLKGVDSTLKIQPAKLEDSAVYLCASSLDLQNTEAFFGQGTRLTVV.

The rearrangement joins TRBV7-3 to TRBJ2-1, with 9 bases matching TRBD2. Unmatched junction bases numbered 7, after V lost 6 bases and J lost 10 bases. Germline CDR1 is SGHTA and CDR2 is FQGTGA. The CDR3 extends over 13 amino acids. The CDR3 here is CASSTTLAGEQFF. The CDR3 DNA sequence: TGTGCCAGCAGTACTACCCTAGCGGGAGAGCAGTTCTTC. Full variable domain (outside the CDR3, taken from reference TRBV7-3 and TRBJ2-1): GAGVSQTPSNKVTEKGKYVELRCDPISGHTALYWYRQSLGQGPEFLIYFQGTGAADDSGLPNDRFFAVRPEGSVSTLKIQRTERGDSAVYLCASSTTLAGEQFFGPGTRLTVL.

This chain connects TRBV29-1 to TRBJ1-4; 12 nucleotides align to TRBD1. With 6 bases clipped from V and 2 bases from J, the junction kept 10 bases outside the gene matches. Germline V gives CDR1 SQVTM, CDR2 ANQGSEA. This CDR3 has 17 residues. This chain's CDR3 is CSVTGTGGSRTNEKLFF. Here the CDR3 DNA reads TGCAGCGTCACCGGGACAGGGGGCTCACGGACTAATGAAAAACTGTTTTTT.

The V and J genes are TRBV5-4 and TRBJ1-1; a weak D match, TRBD1 (6 bases). Germline CDR1 SGHNT, CDR2 YYREEE (reference sequence). V was clipped by 2 bases and J by 1 base, with 9 bases between them. The CDR3 loop spans 14 amino acids. This CDR3 is CASSFGGANTEAFF. The CDR3 region has the DNA TGTGCCAGCAGCTTCGGGGGCGCGAACACTGAAGCTTTCTTT.

V gene TRBV14 combines with J gene TRBJ2-5; D is perhaps TRBD1 (6 bases). The germline gives CDR1 SGHDN, CDR2 FVKESK. V was cut by 8 bases and J by 5 bases, with 18 bases left in between. This CDR3 contains 14 residues. The CDR3 region is CASGQTGSVETQYF. The CDR3 region has the DNA TGTGCCAGCGGTCAAACAGGGAGCGTGGAGACCCAGTACTTC. The full variable domain, in which reference TRBV14 and TRBJ2-5 provide the parts outside the CDR3, is EAGVTQFPSHSVIEKGQTVTLRCDPISGHDNLYWYRRVMGKEIKFLLHFVKESKQDESGMPNNRFLAERTGGTYSTLKVQPAELEDSGVYFCASGQTGSVETQYFGPGTRLLVL.

The sample holds one count of this clone. The chain is built from TRBV7-2 and TRBJ1-4; the D is unclear. Trimming removed 2 bases from V and 3 bases from J, with 10 bases in between. Germline V gene lookup returns CDR1 SGHTA and CDR2 FQGNSA. This CDR3 spans 15 amino acids. The CDR3 DNA sequence: TGTGCCAGCAGCTTATCTGGTAGGGCTAATGAAAAACTGTTTTTT. Translating gives CASSLSGRANEKLFF.

The chain links TRBV2 to TRBJ2-5; D is possibly TRBD2 (6 bases). The length of the CDR3 is 14 residues. Trimming pared 2 bases from V and 3 bases from J, leaving 10 bases between. Germline V gene sequence: CDR1 SNHLY, CDR2 FYNNEI. This chain's CDR3 is CASSETRTKETQYF. The CDR3 DNA is TGTGCCAGCAGTGAAACCCGGACTAAAGAGACCCAGTACTTC.